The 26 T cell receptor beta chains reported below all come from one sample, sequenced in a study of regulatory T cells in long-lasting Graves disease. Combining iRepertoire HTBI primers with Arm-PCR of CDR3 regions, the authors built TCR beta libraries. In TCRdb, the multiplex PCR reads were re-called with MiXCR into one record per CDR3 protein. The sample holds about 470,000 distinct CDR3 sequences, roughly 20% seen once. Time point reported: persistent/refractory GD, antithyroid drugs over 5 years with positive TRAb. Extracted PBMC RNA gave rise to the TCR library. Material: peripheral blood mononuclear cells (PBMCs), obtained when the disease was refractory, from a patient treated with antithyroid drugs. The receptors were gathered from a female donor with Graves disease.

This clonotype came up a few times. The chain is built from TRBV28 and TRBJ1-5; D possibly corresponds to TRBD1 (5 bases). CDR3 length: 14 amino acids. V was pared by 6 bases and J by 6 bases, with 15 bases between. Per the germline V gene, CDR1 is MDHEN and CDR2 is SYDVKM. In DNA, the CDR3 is TGTGCCAGCAGGCCTATCCTCGGGGGTCAGCCCCAGCATTTT. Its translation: CASRPILGGQPQHF. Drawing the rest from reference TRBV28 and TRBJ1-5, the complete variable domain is DVKVTQSSRYLVKRTGEKVFLECVQDMDHENMFWYRQDPGLGLRLIYFSYDVKMKEKGDIPEGYSVSREKKERFSLILESASTNQTSMYLCASRPILGGQPQHFGDGTRLSIL.

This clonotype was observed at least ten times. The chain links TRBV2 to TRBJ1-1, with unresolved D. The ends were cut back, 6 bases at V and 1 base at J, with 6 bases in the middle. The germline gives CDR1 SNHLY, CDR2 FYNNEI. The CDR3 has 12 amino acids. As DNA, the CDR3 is TGTGCCAGCAGGGAGGCGAACACTGAAGCTTTCTTT. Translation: CASREANTEAFF.

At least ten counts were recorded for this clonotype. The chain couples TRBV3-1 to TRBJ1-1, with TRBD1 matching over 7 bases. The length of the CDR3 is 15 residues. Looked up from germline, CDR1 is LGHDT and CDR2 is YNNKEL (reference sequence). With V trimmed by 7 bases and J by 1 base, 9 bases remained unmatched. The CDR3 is CASNPSDRKNTEAFF. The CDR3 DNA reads TGTGCCAGCAACCCTTCGGACAGGAAGAACACTGAAGCTTTCTTT.

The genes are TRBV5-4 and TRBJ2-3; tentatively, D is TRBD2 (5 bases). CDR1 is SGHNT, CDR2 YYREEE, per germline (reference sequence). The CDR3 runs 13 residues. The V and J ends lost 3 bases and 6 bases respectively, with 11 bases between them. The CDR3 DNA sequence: TGTGCCAGCAGCTCCGGGATCCTGGATACGCAGTATTTT. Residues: CASSSGILDTQYF.

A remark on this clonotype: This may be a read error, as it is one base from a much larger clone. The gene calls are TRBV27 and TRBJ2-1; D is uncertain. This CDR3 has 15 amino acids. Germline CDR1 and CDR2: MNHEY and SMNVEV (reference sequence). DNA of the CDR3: TGTACCAGCAGTTTAGGGCCACCCGGCAAGAATGAGCAGTTCTTC. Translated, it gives CTSSLGPPGKNEQFF.

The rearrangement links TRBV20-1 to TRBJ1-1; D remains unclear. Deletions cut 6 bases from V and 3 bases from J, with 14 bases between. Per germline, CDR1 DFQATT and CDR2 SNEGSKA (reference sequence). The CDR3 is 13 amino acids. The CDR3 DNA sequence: TGCAGTGCAACGACCGAGAGTGACACTGAAGCTTTCTTT. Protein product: CSATTESDTEAFF.

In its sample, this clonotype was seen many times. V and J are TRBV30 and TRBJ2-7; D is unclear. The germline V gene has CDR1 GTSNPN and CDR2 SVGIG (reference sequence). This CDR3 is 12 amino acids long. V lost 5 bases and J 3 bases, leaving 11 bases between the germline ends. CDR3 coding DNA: TGTGCCTGGGGAACTGCAGGCTACGAGCAGTACTTC. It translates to CAWGTAGYEQYF.

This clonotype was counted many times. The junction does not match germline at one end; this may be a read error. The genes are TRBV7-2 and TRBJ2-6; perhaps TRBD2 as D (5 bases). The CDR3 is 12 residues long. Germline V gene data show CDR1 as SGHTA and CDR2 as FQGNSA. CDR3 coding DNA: TGTGCCAGCAGCCAAGAGGCGGGCCTCTGGAGTTTC. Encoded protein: CASSQEAGLWSF.

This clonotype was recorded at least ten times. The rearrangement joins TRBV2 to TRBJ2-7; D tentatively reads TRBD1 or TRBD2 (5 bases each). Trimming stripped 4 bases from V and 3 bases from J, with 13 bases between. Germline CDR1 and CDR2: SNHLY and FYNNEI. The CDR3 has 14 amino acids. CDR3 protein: CASSVGAGDYEQYF. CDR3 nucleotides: TGTGCCAGCAGTGTTGGGGCCGGGGACTACGAGCAGTACTTC.

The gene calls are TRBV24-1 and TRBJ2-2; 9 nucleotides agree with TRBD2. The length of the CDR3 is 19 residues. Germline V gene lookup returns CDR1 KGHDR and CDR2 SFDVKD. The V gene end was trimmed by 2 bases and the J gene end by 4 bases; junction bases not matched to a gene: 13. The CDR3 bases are TGTGCCACCAGTGATTCGGGTTCGTCTAGCGGGATGGCCACCGGGGAGCTGTTTTTT. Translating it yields CATSDSGSSSGMATGELFF.

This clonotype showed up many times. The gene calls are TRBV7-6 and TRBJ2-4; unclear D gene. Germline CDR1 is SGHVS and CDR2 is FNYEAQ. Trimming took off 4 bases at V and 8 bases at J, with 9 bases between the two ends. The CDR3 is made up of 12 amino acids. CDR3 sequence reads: CASSSGRDIQYF. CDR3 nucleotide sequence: TGTGCCAGCAGCTCTGGAAGAGACATTCAGTACTTC. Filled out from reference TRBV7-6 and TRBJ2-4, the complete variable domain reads GAGVSQSPRYKVTKRGQDVALRCDPISGHVSLYWYRQALGQGPEFLTYFNYEAQQDKSGLPNDRFSAERPEGSISTLTIQRTEQRDSAMYRCASSSGRDIQYFGAGTRLSVL.

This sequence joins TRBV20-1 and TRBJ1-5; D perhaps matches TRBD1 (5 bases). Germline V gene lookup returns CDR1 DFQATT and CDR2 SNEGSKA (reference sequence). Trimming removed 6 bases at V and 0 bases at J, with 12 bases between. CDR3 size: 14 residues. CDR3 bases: TGCAGTGCCTCCCGGGGGATTAGCAATCAGCCCCAGCATTTT. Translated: CSASRGISNQPQHF.

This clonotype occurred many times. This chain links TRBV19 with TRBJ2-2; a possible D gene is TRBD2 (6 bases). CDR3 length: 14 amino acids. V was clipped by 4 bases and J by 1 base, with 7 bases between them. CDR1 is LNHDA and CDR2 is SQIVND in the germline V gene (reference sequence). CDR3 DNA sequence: TGTGCCAGTAGTAGGCGGGAGAACACCGGGGAGCTGTTTTTT. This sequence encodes CASSRRENTGELFF.

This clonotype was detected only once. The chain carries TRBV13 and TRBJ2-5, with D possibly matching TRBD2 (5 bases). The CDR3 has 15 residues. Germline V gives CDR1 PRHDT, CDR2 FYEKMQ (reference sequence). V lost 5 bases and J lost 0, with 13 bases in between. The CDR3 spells CASSTGSSNQETQYF. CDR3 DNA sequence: TGTGCCAGCAGCACGGGGTCCAGCAACCAAGAGACCCAGTACTTC.

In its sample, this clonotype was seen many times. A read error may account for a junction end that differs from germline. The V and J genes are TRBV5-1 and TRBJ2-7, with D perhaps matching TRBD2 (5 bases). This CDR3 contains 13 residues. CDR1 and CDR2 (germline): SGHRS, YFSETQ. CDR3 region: CASSSTGFYEQYF. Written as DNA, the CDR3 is TGTGCCAGCAGCTCCACGGGGTTCTACGAGCAGTACTTC.

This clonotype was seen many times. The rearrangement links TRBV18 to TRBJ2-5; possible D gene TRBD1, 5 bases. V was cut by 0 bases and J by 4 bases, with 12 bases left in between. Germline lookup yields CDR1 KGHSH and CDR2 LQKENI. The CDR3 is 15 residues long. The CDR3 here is CASSPPGWQGETQYF. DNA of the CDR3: TGTGCCAGCTCACCACCGGGGTGGCAGGGAGAGACCCAGTACTTC.

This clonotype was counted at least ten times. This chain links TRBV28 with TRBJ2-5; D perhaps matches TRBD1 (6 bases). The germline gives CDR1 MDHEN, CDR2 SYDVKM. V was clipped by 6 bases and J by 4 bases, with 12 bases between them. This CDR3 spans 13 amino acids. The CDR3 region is CASRQGPPETQYF. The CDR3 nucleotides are TGTGCCAGCAGACAGGGTCCCCCAGAGACCCAGTACTTC.

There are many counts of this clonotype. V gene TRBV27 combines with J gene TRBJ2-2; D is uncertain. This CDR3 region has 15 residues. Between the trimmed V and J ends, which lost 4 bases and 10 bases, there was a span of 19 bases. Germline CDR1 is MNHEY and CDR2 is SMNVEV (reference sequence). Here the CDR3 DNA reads TGTGCCAGCAGTTCCCAAAAGGGCCTCCTAGAGGAGCTGTTTTTT. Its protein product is CASSSQKGLLEELFF.

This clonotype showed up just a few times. For the CDR3, the DNA is TGTGCCAGCAGTGGAACAGGGTTTCTACAAGAAGCTTTCTTT. It encodes CASSGTGFLQEAFF. This rearrangement joins TRBV6-1 to TRBJ1-1, with a possible D match to TRBD1 (6 bases). This CDR3 comprises 14 residues. Germline loops: CDR1 MNHNS, CDR2 SASEGT. Trimming shortened V by 4 bases and J by 8 bases, and 17 bases separated the two germline ends.

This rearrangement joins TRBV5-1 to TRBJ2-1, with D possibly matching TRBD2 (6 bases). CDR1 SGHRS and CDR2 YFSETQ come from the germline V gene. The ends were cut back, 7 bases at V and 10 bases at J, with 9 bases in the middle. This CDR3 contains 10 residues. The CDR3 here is CASCGTEQFF. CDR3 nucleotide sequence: TGCGCCAGCTGCGGGACGGAGCAGTTCTTC.

The CDR3 coding sequence is TGTGCCAGCAGTTACTGGGTCGGACTTGAGGGCTACACCTTC. Its translation is CASSYWVGLEGYTF. The chain is built from TRBV6-5 and TRBJ1-2, with no clear D. V was trimmed by 1 base and J by 8 bases, leaving 14 bases between them. Germline CDR1 MNHEY, CDR2 SVGAGI. This CDR3 is 14 amino acids long.

The CDR3 region has the DNA TGTGCCAGCAGCTCCACAGGGGCGACCCACAAAAACATTCAGTACTTC. This codes for CASSSTGATHKNIQYF. The chain uses TRBV9 and TRBJ2-4, with 7 bases that match TRBD1. The CDR3 is made up of 16 amino acids. V was clipped by 4 bases and J by 3 bases; unmatched bases: 10. In germline, CDR1 is SGDLS, CDR2 YYNGEE. Filled out from reference TRBV9 and TRBJ2-4, the complete variable domain reads DSGVTQTPKHLITATGQRVTLRCSPRSGDLSVYWYQQSLDQGLQFLIQYYNGEERAKGNILERFSAQQFPDLHSELNLSSLELGDSALYFCASSSTGATHKNIQYFGAGTRLSVL.

The CDR3 bases are TGTGCCAGTAGTATCGGGCAGGTAGGTAGCGAGCAGTACTTC. It encodes CASSIGQVGSEQYF. V gene TRBV19 combines with J gene TRBJ2-7; D is unresolved. V lost 3 bases and J lost 6, with 15 bases in between. Looked up from germline, CDR1 is LNHDA and CDR2 is SQIVND (reference sequence). The CDR3 contains 14 residues.

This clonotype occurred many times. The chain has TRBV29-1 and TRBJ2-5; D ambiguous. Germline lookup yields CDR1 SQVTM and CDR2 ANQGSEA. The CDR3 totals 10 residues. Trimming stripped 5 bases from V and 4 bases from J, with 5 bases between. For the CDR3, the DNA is TGCAGCGTTTCGGGAGAGACCCAGTACTTC. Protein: CSVSGETQYF.

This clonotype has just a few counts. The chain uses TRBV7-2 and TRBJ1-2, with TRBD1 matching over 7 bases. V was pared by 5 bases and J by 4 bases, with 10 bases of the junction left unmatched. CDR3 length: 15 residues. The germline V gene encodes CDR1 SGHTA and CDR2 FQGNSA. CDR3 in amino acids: CASSRGGGQAYGYTF. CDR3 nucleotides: TGTGCCAGCAGCAGAGGGGGCGGTCAGGCCTATGGCTACACCTTC.

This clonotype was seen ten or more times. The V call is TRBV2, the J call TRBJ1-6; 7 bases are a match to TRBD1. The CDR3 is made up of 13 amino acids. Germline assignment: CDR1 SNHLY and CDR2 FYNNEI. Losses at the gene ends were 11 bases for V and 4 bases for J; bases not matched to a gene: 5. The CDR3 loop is CAGRDRYNSPLHF. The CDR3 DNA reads TGTGCCGGCCGGGACAGATATAATTCACCCCTCCACTTT.